A single sample gave rise to the 4 T cell receptor beta chains below, sequenced in a study of shared clonotypes between healthy human individuals. Assay used: immunoSEQ multiplex PCR; TCRdb lists only in-frame clones, some missing. Of 2 million to 2.5 million clones listed, approximately 94% are singletons. Sequenced sample: naive CD4+ T cells sorted from blood. Subset of the sample: CD45RA+ positively selected. The receptor set was obtained from a man aged 18 to 35 in good health.

The rearrangement links TRBV5-6 to TRBJ2-7; 7 positions match TRBD1. The CDR3 spans 15 residues. Germline V gene lookup returns CDR1 SGHDT and CDR2 YYEEEE. V gave up 0 bases and J gave up 0 bases; unmatched junction bases: 3. As DNA, the CDR3 is TGTGCCAGCAGCTTGGCTCGGACAGGCTCCTACGAGCAGTACTTC. Amino acids: CASSLARTGSYEQYF.

This clone was recorded once. The gene calls are TRBV19 and TRBJ1-4, with 7 bases identical to TRBD1. V shed 8 bases and J 8 bases; nucleotides not matched to a gene: 8. CDR1 is LNHDA and CDR2 is SQIVND in the germline V gene (reference sequence). The CDR3 has 13 residues. The DNA for the CDR3 is TGTGCCAGTGCGGACAGGACTGGCGAAAAACTGTTTTTT. This translates into CASADRTGEKLFF.

The chain combines TRBV4-3 with TRBJ2-7; D ambiguous. There are 13 residues in the CDR3. In germline, CDR1 is LGHNA, CDR2 YSLEER. Trimming removed 6 bases at V and 0 bases at J, with 9 bases between. CDR3 amino acids: CASSQESSYEQYF. In DNA form, the CDR3 reads TGCGCCAGCAGTCAGGAGAGCTCCTACGAGCAGTACTTC.

Worth noting for this clone: The same CDR3 can be traced to other DNA sequences in this sample. J is TRBJ2-3 and V is TRBV4-1; D ambiguous. Germline V gene sequence: CDR1 MGHRA, CDR2 YSYEKL. The V end lost 1 base, the J end lost 1 base, and 6 bases lay between the germline ends. The CDR3 has 14 residues. The CDR3 spells CASSQGGGTDTQYF. In DNA form, the CDR3 reads TGCGCCAGCAGCCAAGGTGGGGGCACAGATACGCAGTATTTT.